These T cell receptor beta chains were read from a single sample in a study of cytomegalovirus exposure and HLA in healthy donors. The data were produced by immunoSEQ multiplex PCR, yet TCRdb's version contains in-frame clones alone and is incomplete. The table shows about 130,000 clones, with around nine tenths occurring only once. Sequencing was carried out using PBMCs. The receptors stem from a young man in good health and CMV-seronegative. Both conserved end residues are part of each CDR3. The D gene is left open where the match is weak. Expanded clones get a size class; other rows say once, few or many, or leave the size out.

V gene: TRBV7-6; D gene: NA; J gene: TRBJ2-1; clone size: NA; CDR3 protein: CASSLEVVGDEQFF; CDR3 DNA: TGTGCCAGCAGCTTAGAGGTCGTAGGGGATGAGCAGTTCTTC
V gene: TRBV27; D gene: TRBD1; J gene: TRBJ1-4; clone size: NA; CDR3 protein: CASSSTGDSNEKLFF; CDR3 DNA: TGTGCCAGCAGTTCGACAGGGGACTCTAATGAAAAACTGTTTTTT
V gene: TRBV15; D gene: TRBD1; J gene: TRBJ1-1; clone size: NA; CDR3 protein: CATSRTGQGARTEAFF; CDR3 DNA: TGTGCCACCAGCAGAACCGGACAGGGAGCGAGAACTGAAGCTTTCTTT
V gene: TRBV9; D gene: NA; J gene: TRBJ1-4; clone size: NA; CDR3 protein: CASSVGQGTNEKLFF; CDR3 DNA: TGTGCCAGCAGCGTAGGTCAGGGAACTAATGAAAAACTGTTTTTT
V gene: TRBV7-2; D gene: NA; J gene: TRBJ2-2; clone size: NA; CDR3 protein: CASSPIFPGELFF; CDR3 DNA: TGTGCCAGCAGCCCTATATTCCCCGGGGAGCTGTTTTTT
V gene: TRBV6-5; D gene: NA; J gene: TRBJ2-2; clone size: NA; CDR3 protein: CASRTGSSNTGELFF; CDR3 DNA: TGTGCCAGCAGAACAGGGTCGAGCAACACCGGGGAGCTGTTTTTT
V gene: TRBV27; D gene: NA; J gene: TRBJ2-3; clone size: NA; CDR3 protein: CASRWTDFPSDTQYF; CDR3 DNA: TGTGCCAGCAGGTGGACGGACTTCCCGTCAGATACGCAGTATTTT
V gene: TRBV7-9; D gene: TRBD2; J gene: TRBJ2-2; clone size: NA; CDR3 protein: CASSLTSGRYTGELFF; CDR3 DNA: TGTGCCAGCAGCCTCACTAGCGGGAGGTACACCGGGGAGCTGTTTTTT
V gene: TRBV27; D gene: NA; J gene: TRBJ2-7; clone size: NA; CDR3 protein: CASRPGGAIPYEQYF; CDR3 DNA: TGTGCCAGCAGACCCGGCGGGGCGATTCCCTACGAGCAGTACTTC
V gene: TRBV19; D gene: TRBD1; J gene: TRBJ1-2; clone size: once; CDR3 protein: CASSMGFPGGPYGYTF; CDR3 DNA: TGTGCCAGTAGTATGGGTTTCCCAGGGGGCCCCTATGGCTACACCTTC
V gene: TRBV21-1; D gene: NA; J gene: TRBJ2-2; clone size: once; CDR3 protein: CASSEKEGVDTGELFF; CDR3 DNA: TGTGCCAGCAGCGAAAAAGAGGGGGTGGACACCGGGGAGCTGTTTTTT
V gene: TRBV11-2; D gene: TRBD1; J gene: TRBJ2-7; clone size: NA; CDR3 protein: CASSPGGGTGVGEQYF; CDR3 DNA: TGTGCCAGCAGCCCGGGGGGTGGGACAGGGGTGGGCGAGCAGTACTTC
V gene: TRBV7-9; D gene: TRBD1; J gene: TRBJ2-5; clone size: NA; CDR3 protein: CASIPGTGEETQYF; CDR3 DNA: TGTGCCAGCATCCCAGGGACAGGGGAAGAGACCCAGTACTTC
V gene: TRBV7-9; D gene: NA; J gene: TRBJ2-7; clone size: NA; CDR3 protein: CASSLAGSLSDEQYF; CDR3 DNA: TGTGCCAGCAGCTTAGCCGGGTCCTTATCCGACGAGCAGTACTTC
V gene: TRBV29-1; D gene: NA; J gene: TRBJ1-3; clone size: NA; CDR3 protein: CSVEAGKNTIYF; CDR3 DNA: TGCAGCGTTGAGGCAGGGAAAAACACCATATATTTT
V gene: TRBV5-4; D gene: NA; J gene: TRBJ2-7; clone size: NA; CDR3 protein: CASSLRRDSYEQYF; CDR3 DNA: TGTGCCAGCAGCTTGAGGCGGGATTCCTACGAGCAGTACTTC
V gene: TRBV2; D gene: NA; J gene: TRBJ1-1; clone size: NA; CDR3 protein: CASSEGGGPYVAFF; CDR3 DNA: TGTGCCAGCAGCGAAGGAGGCGGGCCGTATGTAGCTTTCTTT
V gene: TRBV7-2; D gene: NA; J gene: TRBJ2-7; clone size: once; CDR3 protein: CASSSSRRESYEQYF; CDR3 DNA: TGTGCCAGCAGCTCCAGCCGAAGGGAGTCCTACGAGCAGTACTTC
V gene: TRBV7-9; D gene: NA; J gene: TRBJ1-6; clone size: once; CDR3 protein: CASSHVSPGGNSPLHF; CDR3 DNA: TGTGCCAGCAGCCATGTATCCCCCGGGGGTAATTCACCCCTCCACTTT
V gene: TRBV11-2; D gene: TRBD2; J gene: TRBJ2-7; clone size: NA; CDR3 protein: CASSNRGLAGGYPNEQYF; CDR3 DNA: TGTGCCAGCAGCAACCGAGGCCTAGCGGGAGGTTACCCCAACGAGCAGTACTTC
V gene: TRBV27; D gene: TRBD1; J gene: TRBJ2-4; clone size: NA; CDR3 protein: CASRIPGQGVGIQYF; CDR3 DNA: TGTGCCAGCAGGATACCGGGACAGGGGGTCGGCATTCAGTACTTC
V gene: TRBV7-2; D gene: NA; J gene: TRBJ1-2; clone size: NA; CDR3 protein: CASSPTGYGYTF; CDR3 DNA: TGTGCCAGCAGCCCAACAGGCTATGGCTACACCTTC
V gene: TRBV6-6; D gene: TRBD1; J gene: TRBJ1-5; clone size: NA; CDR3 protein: CASSDRGLSQPQHF; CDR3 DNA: TGTGCCAGCAGTGACAGGGGTCTGAGTCAGCCCCAGCATTTT
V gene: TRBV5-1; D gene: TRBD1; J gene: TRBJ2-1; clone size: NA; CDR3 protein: CASSLAPGQGVNEQFF; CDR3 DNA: TGCGCCAGCAGCTTGGCCCCGGGACAGGGGGTAAATGAGCAGTTCTTC
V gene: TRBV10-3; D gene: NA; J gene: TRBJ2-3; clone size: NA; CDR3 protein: CAIKTGEAVDTQYF; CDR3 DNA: TGTGCCATCAAAACAGGGGAGGCGGTGGATACGCAGTATTTT
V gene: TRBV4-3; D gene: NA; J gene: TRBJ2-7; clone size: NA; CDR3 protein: CASSQERGNDEQYF; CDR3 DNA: TGCGCCAGCAGCCAAGAGAGAGGGAACGACGAGCAGTACTTC
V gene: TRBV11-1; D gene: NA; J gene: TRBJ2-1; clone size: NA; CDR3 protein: CASSLAVEGGQFF; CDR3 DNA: TGTGCCAGCAGCTTAGCGGTCGAGGGCGGGCAGTTCTTC
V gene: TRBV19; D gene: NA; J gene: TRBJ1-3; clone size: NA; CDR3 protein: CASSIEAGGTGNTIYF; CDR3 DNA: TGTGCCAGTAGTATAGAGGCTGGAGGTACTGGAAACACCATATATTTT
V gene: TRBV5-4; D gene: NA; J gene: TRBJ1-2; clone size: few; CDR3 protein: CASSLAVRAAGYTF; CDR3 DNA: TGTGCCAGCAGCTTGGCCGTCAGGGCAGCAGGCTACACCTTC
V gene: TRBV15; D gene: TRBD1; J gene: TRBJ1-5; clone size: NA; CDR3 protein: CATSREGRGVEPQHF; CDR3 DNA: TGTGCCACCAGCAGAGAGGGCAGGGGGGTCGAGCCCCAGCATTTT
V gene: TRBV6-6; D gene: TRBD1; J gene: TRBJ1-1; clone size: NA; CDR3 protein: CASVGQGEEAFF; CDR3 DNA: TGTGCCTCCGTCGGACAGGGCGAAGAAGCTTTCTTT
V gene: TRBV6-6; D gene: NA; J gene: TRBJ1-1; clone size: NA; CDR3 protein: CASSDPQSFEAFF; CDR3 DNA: TGTGCCAGCAGTGACCCACAGAGTTTTGAAGCTTTCTTT
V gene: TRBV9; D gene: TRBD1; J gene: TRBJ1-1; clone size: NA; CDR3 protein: CASSPFSGGGTEAFF; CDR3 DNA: TGTGCCAGCAGCCCTTTCTCAGGGGGCGGCACTGAAGCTTTCTTT
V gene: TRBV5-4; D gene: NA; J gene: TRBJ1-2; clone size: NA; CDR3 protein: CASSFDRSYGYTF; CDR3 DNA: TGTGCCAGCAGCTTCGACAGGTCCTATGGCTACACCTTC
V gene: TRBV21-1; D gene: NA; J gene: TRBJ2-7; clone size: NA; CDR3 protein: CASSKANFDRGYTYEQYF; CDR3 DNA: TGTGCCAGCAGCAAAGCAAACTTTGACAGGGGCTACACCTACGAGCAGTACTTC
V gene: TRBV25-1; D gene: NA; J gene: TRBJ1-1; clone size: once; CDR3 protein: CASSEGAGQAEAFF; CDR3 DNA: TGTGCCAGCAGTGAAGGGGCAGGGCAAGCTGAAGCTTTCTTT
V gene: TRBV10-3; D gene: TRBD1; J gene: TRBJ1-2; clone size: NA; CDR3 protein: CAIIPGQDYGYTF; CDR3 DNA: TGTGCCATCATTCCGGGACAGGACTATGGCTACACCTTC
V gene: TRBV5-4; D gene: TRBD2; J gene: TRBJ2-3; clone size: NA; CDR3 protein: CASSLVSGRETDTQYF; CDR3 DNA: TGTGCCAGCAGCTTGGTGTCCGGGAGGGAAACAGATACGCAGTATTTT
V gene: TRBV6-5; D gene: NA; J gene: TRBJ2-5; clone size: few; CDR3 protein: CASSSFGLTETQYF; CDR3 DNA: TGTGCCAGCAGTTCCTTTGGGCTAACGGAGACCCAGTACTTC
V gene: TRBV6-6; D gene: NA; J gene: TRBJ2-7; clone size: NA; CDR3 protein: CASSETALYEQYF; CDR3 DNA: TGTGCCAGCAGCGAGACAGCACTTTACGAGCAGTACTTC
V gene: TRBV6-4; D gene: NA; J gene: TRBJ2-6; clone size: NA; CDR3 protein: CASSAEASGANVLTF; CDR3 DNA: TGTGCCAGCAGTGCGGAGGCCTCCGGGGCCAACGTCCTGACTTTC
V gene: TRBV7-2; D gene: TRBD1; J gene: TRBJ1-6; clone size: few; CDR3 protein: CASSLEGQPYSPLHF; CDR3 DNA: TGTGCCAGCAGCTTAGAGGGACAGCCTTATTCACCCCTCCACTTT
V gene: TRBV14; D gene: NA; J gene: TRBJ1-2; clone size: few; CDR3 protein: CASSQEKGRGGYTF; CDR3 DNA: TGTGCCAGCAGCCAAGAGAAGGGTAGGGGAGGCTACACCTTC
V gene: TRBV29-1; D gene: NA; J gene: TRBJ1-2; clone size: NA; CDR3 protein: CSVEDTGRYTF; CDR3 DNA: TGCAGCGTTGAAGATACAGGGCGCTACACCTTC
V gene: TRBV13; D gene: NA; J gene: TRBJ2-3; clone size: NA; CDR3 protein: CASSLAPSTDTQYF; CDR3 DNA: TGTGCCAGCAGCTTGGCACCTAGCACAGATACGCAGTATTTT
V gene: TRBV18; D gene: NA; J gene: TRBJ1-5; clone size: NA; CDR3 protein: CASSRGENQPQHF; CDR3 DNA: TGTGCCAGCTCGAGAGGTGAAAATCAGCCCCAGCATTTT
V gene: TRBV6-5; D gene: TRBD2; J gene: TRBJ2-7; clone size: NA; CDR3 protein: CASSYGTSNYEQYF; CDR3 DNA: TGTGCCAGCAGTTACGGGACTAGCAACTACGAGCAGTACTTC
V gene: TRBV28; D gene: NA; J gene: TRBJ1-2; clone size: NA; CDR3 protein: CASARGASNYGYTF; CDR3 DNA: TGTGCCAGCGCCCGAGGAGCCTCTAACTATGGCTACACCTTC
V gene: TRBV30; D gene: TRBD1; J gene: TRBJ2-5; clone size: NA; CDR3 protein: CAWSGDRSGVTQYF; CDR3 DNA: TGTGCCTGGAGTGGGGACAGGTCCGGGGTGACCCAGTACTTC
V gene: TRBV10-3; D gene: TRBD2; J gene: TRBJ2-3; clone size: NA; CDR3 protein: CAISERSGRVGDTQYF; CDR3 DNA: TGTGCCATCAGTGAAAGGAGCGGGAGGGTGGGAGATACGCAGTATTTT
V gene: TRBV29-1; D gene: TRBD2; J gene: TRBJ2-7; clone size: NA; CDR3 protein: CSVGLAEASAYEQYF; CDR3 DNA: TGCAGCGTTGGACTAGCGGAAGCATCGGCCTACGAGCAGTACTTC
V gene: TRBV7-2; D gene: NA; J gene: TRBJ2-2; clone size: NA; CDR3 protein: CASRKGDTGELFF; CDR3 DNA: TGTGCCAGCAGAAAAGGGGACACCGGGGAGCTGTTTTTT
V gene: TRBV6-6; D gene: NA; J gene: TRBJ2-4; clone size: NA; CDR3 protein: CASSNQGNIQYF; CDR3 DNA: TGTGCCAGCTCTAACCAGGGTAACATTCAGTACTTC
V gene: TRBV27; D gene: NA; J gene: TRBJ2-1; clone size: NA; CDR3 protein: CASSFGLGGHNEQFF; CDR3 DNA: TGTGCCAGCAGTTTCGGTCTAGGGGGTCACAATGAGCAGTTCTTC
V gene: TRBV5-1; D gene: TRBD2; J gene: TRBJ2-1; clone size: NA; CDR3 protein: CASSFPGTSGSNEQFF; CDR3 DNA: TGCGCCAGCAGCTTCCCCGGGACTAGCGGGAGTAATGAGCAGTTCTTC
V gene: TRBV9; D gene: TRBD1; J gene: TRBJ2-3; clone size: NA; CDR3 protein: CASSARTGGITDTQYF; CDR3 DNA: TGTGCCAGCAGCGCAAGGACAGGGGGAATCACAGATACGCAGTATTTT
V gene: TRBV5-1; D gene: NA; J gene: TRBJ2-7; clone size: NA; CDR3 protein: CASSLDRRTYEQYF; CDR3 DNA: TGCGCCAGCAGCTTGGACAGGAGAACCTACGAGCAGTACTTC
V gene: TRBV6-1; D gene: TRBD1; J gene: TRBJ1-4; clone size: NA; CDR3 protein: CASSGMGQGKLFF; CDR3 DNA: TGTGCCAGCAGTGGCATGGGACAGGGCAAACTGTTTTTT